This record covers a single T cell receptor (beta chain). Its antigen is as yet unknown. This entry belongs to a study of vaccination and CD4 T cells after COVID-19. The V and J ends lost 6 bases and 7 bases respectively, with 16 bases between them. This CDR3 spans 12 amino acids. CDR1 and CDR2 from the germline V gene are SQVTM and ANQGSEA. Sequencing of DNA taken from cultured CD4+ T cells relied on the Oncomine TCR Beta short-read assay. TCRdb passed the PCR reads through MiXCR, listing each CDR3 protein once. Of around 27,000 distinct CDR3 sequences in the sample, 25% to 30% were seen once. Time point: late sampling 161 to 241 days after vaccination in a few convalescent patients. Treatment here: roughly nine-day PBMC culture with coronavirus spike peptide pools or control peptides (ViraFEST assay).

The source material was CD4+ T cells from blood, cultured in vitro, sampled about 7 months after SARS-CoV-2 vaccination. The sequence came from a human donor who had recovered from COVID-19. This chain joins TRBV29-1 and TRBJ2-7; possible D gene TRBD1, 5 bases. The CDR3 coding sequence is TGCAGCGTGGCACGGGCAGGGTATGAGCAGTACTTC. The encoded protein is CSVARAGYEQYF.